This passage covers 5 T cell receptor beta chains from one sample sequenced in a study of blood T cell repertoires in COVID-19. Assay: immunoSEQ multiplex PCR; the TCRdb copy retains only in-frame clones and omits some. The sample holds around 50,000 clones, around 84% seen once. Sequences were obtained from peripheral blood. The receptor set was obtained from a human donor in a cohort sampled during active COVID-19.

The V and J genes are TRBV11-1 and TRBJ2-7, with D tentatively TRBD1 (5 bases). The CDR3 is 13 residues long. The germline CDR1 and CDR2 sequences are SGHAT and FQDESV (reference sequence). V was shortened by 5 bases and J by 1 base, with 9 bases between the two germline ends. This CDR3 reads CASSQTGSYEQYF. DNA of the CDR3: TGTGCCAGCAGCCAAACAGGTTCCTACGAGCAGTACTTC.

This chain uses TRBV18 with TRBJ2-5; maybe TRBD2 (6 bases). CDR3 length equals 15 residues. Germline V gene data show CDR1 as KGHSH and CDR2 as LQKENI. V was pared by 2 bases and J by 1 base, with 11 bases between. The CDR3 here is CASSPAGTVQETQYF. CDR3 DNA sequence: TGTGCCAGCTCACCAGCGGGAACAGTCCAAGAGACCCAGTACTTC. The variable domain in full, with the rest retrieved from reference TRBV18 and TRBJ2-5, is NAGVMQNPRHLVRRRGQEARLRCSPMKGHSHVYWYRQLPEEGLKFMVYLQKENIIDESGMPKERFSAEFPKEGPSILRIQQVVRGDSAAYFCASSPAGTVQETQYFGPGTRLLVL.

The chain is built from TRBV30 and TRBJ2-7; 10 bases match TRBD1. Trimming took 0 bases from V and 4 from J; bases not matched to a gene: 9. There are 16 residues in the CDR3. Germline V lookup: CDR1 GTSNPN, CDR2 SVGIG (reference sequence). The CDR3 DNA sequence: TGTGCCTGGAGTGTACGATCGGGACAGGGGATGTACGAGCAGTACTTC. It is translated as CAWSVRSGQGMYEQYF.

CDR3 residues: CASSERYSTTTNEKLFF. Written as DNA, the CDR3 is TGTGCCAGCAGTGAACGTTACAGCACCACAACTAATGAAAAACTGTTTTTT. The chain couples TRBV6-1 to TRBJ1-4, with no clear D. Between the trimmed V and J ends, which lost 2 bases and 0 bases, there was a span of 13 bases. Germline lookup yields CDR1 MNHNS and CDR2 SASEGT. The CDR3 runs to 17 residues.

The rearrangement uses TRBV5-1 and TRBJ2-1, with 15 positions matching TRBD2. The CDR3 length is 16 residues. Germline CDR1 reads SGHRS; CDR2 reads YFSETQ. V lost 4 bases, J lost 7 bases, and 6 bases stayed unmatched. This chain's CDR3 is CASSPGLAGGGNEQFF. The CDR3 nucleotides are TGCGCCAGCAGCCCGGGACTAGCGGGAGGTGGGAATGAGCAGTTCTTC. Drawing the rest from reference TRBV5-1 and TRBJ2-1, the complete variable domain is KAGVTQTPRYLIKTRGQQVTLSCSPISGHRSVSWYQQTPGQGLQFLFEYFSETQRNKGNFPGRFSGRQFSNSRSEMNVSTLELGDSALYLCASSPGLAGGGNEQFFGPGTRLTVL.